These 9 T cell receptor beta chains share one sample of origin, sequenced in a study of identical twins. TCRdb recomputed calls from the 5' RACE reads with MiXCR, one row per CDR3 protein. The table lists around 1.7 million distinct CDR3 sequences, 32% of them singletons. Sequenced input: cord blood. The receptor source for this set is a newborn girl in good health.

This clonotype was found a few times. J is TRBJ2-5 and V is TRBV7-8; D might be TRBD1 (6 bases). CDR3 length: 15 residues. From germline, CDR1 is SGHVS and CDR2 FQNEAQ. With 2 bases removed from V and 5 bases from J, the gap between germline ends came to 15 bases. DNA for the CDR3: TGTGCCAGCAGCTTAACCCGACAGGTCCGGGAGACCCAGTACTTC. As protein: CASSLTRQVRETQYF.

The DNA for the CDR3 is TGTGGGTCCTCTAGCGGGAGGCAGAGGGAGCAGTACTTC. Residues: CGSSSGRQREQYF. The V call is TRBV28, the J call TRBJ2-7, with 11 bases fitting TRBD2. Germline V gene sequence: CDR1 MDHEN, CDR2 SYDVKM. The CDR3 totals 13 residues.

The sample holds a few counts of this clonotype. This chain links TRBV12-3 or TRBV12-4 with TRBJ1-5; TRBD1 aligns across 7 bases. J gave up 4 bases and V 3 bases, and 3 bases lay outside the gene matches. The CDR3 runs 14 residues. CDR3 nucleotides: TGTGCCAGCAGTTTGGGACAGCAGAATCAGCCCCAGCATTTT. Encoded protein: CASSLGQQNQPQHF.

The genes are TRBV25-1 and TRBJ2-2, with D unclear. V lost 3 bases to trimming and J lost 7 bases, with 15 bases between them. Germline-derived CDR1 and CDR2 are MGHDK and SYGVNS. The CDR3 consists of 15 residues. CDR3 residues: CASSDGWGIIGELFF. DNA for the CDR3: TGTGCCAGCAGTGATGGGTGGGGTATAATCGGGGAGCTGTTTTTT.

With regard to this clonotype: A much larger clonotype is one base distant, so this may be a read error. The chain carries TRBV2 and TRBJ2-5; 11 nucleotides line up with TRBD2. Trimming at V came to 2 bases and at J to 7 bases, leaving 6 bases not matched to a gene. Per germline, CDR1 SNHLY and CDR2 FYNNEI. The CDR3 length is 15 residues. This chain's CDR3 is CASSEHLAGGGTQYF. The CDR3 DNA reads as TGTGCCAGCAGTGAACATCTAGCGGGAGGAGGGACCCAGTACTTC.

The V gene is TRBV6-1, the J gene TRBJ2-5, with TRBD2 matching 11 bases. Germline lookup yields CDR1 MNHNS and CDR2 SASEGT. The CDR3 is 16 amino acids. V was pared by 4 bases and J by 1 base, with 5 bases of the junction left unmatched. CDR3 protein: CASSALAGVFQETQYF. CDR3 DNA sequence: TGTGCCAGCAGTGCACTAGCGGGAGTCTTCCAAGAGACCCAGTACTTC.

The J gene is TRBJ1-2, the V gene TRBV6-1; 9 positions match TRBD1. V gave up 2 bases and J gave up 0 bases; unmatched junction bases: 10. This CDR3 region has 18 residues. Germline CDR1 and CDR2: MNHNS and SASEGT. The DNA for the CDR3 is TGTGCCAGCAGTGAACCTTCAATGGGGACAGGGTCTAACTATGGCTACACCTTC. This sequence encodes CASSEPSMGTGSNYGYTF.

This clonotype was counted at least ten times. Compared with germline, one end of the junction differs, possibly owing to a read error. J is TRBJ1-2 and V is TRBV5-1; 7 positions match TRBD1. Germline V gene sequence: CDR1 SGHRS, CDR2 YFSETQ. This CDR3 has 14 residues. CDR3 region: CASSPGQANYGYTF. Here the CDR3 DNA reads TGTGCCAGCAGTCCCGGACAGGCTAACTATGGCTACACCTTC. Based on the CDR3 plus reference TRBV5-1 and TRBJ1-2, the full variable domain is KAGVTQTPRYLIKTRGQQVTLSCSPISGHRSVSWYQQTPGQGLQFLFEYFSETQRNKGNFPGRFSGRQFSNSRSEMNVSTLELGDSALYLCASSPGQANYGYTFGSGTRLTVV.

This clonotype was detected only a few times. The gene calls are TRBV24-1 and TRBJ2-4, with TRBD1 matching 11 bases. Germline CDR1 is KGHDR and CDR2 is SFDVKD. V shed 3 bases, J shed 1 base, and the junction held 4 bases outside the gene matches. The CDR3 consists of 17 residues. CDR3 sequence reads: CATSDAGTGGAKNIQYF. The CDR3 DNA reads as TGTGCCACCAGTGATGCCGGGACAGGGGGGGCCAAAAACATTCAGTACTTC.